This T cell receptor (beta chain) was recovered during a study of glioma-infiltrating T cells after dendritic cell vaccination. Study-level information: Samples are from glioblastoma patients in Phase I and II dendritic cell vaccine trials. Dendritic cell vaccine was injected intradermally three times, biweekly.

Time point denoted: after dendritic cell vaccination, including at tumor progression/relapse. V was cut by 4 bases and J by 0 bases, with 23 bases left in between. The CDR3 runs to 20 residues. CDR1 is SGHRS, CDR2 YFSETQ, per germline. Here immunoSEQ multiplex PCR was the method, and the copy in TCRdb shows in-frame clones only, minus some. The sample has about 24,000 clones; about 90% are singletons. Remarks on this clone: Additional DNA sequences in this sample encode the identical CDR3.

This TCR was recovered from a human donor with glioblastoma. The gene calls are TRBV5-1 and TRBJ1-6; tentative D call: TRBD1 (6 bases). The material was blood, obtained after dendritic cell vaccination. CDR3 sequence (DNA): TGCGCCAGCAGCCTCGGCTTAGGGGGACGCAAGATCTCCTATAATTCACCCCTCCACTTT. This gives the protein CASSLGLGGRKISYNSPLHF.